This passage covers 18 T cell receptor beta chains from one sample sequenced in a study of graft-versus-host responses after intestinal transplantation. Assay used: immunoSEQ multiplex PCR; TCRdb lists only in-frame clones, some missing. The data contain 20,000 to 25,000 clones, around 80% of them singletons. Their cognate antigens are unknown. The sequencing used unstimulated CD8+ T cells sorted from spleen or lymph node cells, collected before transplant. These receptors all come from a human donor who was the organ donor for an intestinal transplant.

This chain uses TRBV11-2 with TRBJ1-4; weak D call: TRBD1 (5 bases). Trimming pared 6 bases from V and 7 bases from J, leaving 9 bases between. CDR1 is SGHAT and CDR2 is FQNNGV in the germline V gene. The CDR3 totals 12 residues. CDR3 residues: CASRIGGEKLFF. As DNA, the CDR3 is TGTGCCAGCAGAATTGGGGGTGAAAAACTGTTTTTT. The full variable domain, rest sourced from reference TRBV11-2 and TRBJ1-4, is EAGVAQSPRYKIIEKRQSVAFWCNPISGHATLYWYQQILGQGPKLLIQFQNNGVVDDSQLPKDRFSAERLKGVDSTLKIQPAKLEDSAVYLCASRIGGEKLFFGSGTQLSVL.

The genes are TRBV20-1 and TRBJ2-7; D is undetermined. V lost 3 bases and J 4 bases, leaving 7 bases between the germline ends. Germline V CDR1 and CDR2: DFQATT, SNEGSKA (reference sequence). The length of the CDR3 is 11 residues. The CDR3 sequence: CSARWDYEQYF. In DNA form, the CDR3 reads TGCAGTGCTAGGTGGGATTACGAGCAGTACTTC.

This chain connects TRBV5-5 to TRBJ2-1; 8 bases fit TRBD2. V was pared by 0 bases and J by 4 bases, with 15 bases of the junction left unmatched. Germline V gene lookup returns CDR1 SGHKS and CDR2 YYEKEE (reference sequence). The CDR3 loop spans 19 amino acids. CDR3 region: CASSLVGGRAGAHYNEQFF. In DNA form, the CDR3 reads TGTGCCAGCAGCTTGGTCGGCGGGCGAGCGGGGGCCCATTACAATGAGCAGTTCTTC.

The chain links TRBV19 to TRBJ2-1, with 12 nucleotides matching TRBD2. The CDR3 length is 18 residues. V was clipped by 10 bases and J by 0 bases; unmatched bases: 13. From germline, CDR1 is LNHDA and CDR2 SQIVND (reference sequence). As DNA, the CDR3 is TGTGCCACCTCTAGTCGGACTAGCGGGGTTAGCTCCTACAATGAGCAGTTCTTC. Amino acid sequence: CATSSRTSGVSSYNEQFF.

This clone has just one count. The CDR3 sequence is CASSSGPSSGNTIYF. CDR3 nucleotides: TGTGCCAGCAGTTCCGGGCCTTCGTCGGGAAACACCATATATTTT. This chain links TRBV6-5 with TRBJ1-3; D not certain. Germline assignment: CDR1 MNHEY and CDR2 SVGAGI. Trimming took off 4 bases at V and 4 bases at J, with 14 bases between the two ends. The length of the CDR3 is 15 residues.

V gene TRBV6-6 combines with J gene TRBJ1-2; D is undetermined. V gave up 7 bases and J gave up 6 bases, with 12 bases separating them. The CDR3 consists of 12 residues. Germline V CDR1 and CDR2: MNHNY, SVGAGI (reference sequence). CDR3 bases: TGTGCCAGCACCTTAGGGCTCGATGGCTACACCTTC. It encodes CASTLGLDGYTF.

This clone has only a few counts. The CDR3 protein is CASSPGVKETQYF. In DNA form, the CDR3 reads TGTGCCAGCAGTCCGGGGGTGAAAGAGACCCAGTACTTC. The chain uses TRBV6-5 and TRBJ2-5, with D perhaps matching TRBD2 (6 bases). The V and J ends lost 5 bases and 3 bases respectively, with 10 bases between them. CDR1 and CDR2 from the germline V gene are MNHEY and SVGAGI. CDR3 size: 13 residues.

The chain joins TRBV5-1 to TRBJ2-5; TRBD1 matches 8 bases. Judging by the DNA end, TRBJ2-7 fits better; the J call may be wrong. The CDR3 extends over 14 amino acids. Germline values: CDR1 SGHRS, CDR2 YFSETQ. CDR3 sequence reads: CASSLGQGPYEQYF. The CDR3 nucleotides are TGCGCCAGCAGCCTAGGACAGGGTCCCTACGAGCAGTACTTC.

On this clone: An end of the junction does not agree with germline; a read error may underlie this. J is TRBJ2-5 and V is TRBV13; 7 bases agree with TRBD1. The CDR3 consists of 13 residues. Germline V gene sequence: CDR1 PRHDT, CDR2 FYEKMQ (reference sequence). Here the CDR3 reads CASSVGTEETQYF. The CDR3 DNA follows: TGTGCCAGCAGCGTAGGGACAGAAGAGACCCAGTACTTC.

DNA of the CDR3: TGTGCCAGCAGCTTAGACGCACTTGAGCAGTTCTTC. Translated, it gives CASSLDALEQFF. The chain joins TRBV7-6 to TRBJ2-1, with D hard to call. Trimming left V 1 base short and J 9 bases short, with 7 bases between. Per the germline V gene, CDR1 is SGHVS and CDR2 is FNYEAQ. CDR3 length: 12 amino acids.

This clone is a singleton in its sample. The chain employs TRBV19 and TRBJ1-5; 8 bases are a match to TRBD1. V lost 6 bases to trimming and J lost 6 bases; unmatched junction nucleotides: 1. This CDR3 is built from 12 residues. Germline-derived CDR1 and CDR2 are LNHDA and SQIVND (reference sequence). CDR3 protein: CASRQGGQPQHF. Here the CDR3 DNA reads TGTGCCAGTAGACAGGGGGGTCAGCCCCAGCATTTT.

The CDR3 DNA sequence: TGTGCCAGCAGCTTCGGGAGTCTCAGCTCCTACAATGAGCAGTTCTTC. Translation gives CASSFGSLSSYNEQFF. The rearrangement uses TRBV11-2 and TRBJ2-1, with D perhaps matching TRBD2 (6 bases). V lost 3 bases and J lost 0, with 12 bases in between. Germline V gene data show CDR1 as SGHAT and CDR2 as FQNNGV. The CDR3 contains 16 residues.

This chain uses TRBV11-3 with TRBJ1-1; D ambiguous. CDR3 size: 14 residues. Looked up from germline, CDR1 is SGHNT and CDR2 is YENEEA. Trimming removed 5 bases at V and 2 bases at J, with 12 bases between. The DNA of the CDR3 is TGTGCCAGCAGCCAAGACATAAATAACACTGAAGCTTTCTTT. The encoded protein is CASSQDINNTEAFF.

V gene TRBV7-7 combines with J gene TRBJ2-3; TRBD2 aligns across 10 bases. Germline loops: CDR1 SSHAT, CDR2 FNYEAQ (reference sequence). The CDR3 is 15 residues long. The ends lost 2 bases at V and 4 bases at J; junction bases unmatched: 3. As DNA, the CDR3 is TGTGCCAGCAGCTTATCAGCGGGGGGGCCAGATACGCAGTATTTT. Translation gives CASSLSAGGPDTQYF.

The rearrangement joins TRBV4-1 to TRBJ2-3; the D gene is possibly TRBD1 (5 bases). This CDR3 region has 16 residues. V was trimmed by 0 bases and J by 3 bases, leaving 13 bases between them. Per germline, CDR1 MGHRA and CDR2 YSYEKL. CDR3 in DNA: TGCGCCAGCAGCCAAGATGGAAGGGGAAATACAGATACGCAGTATTTT. The encoded protein is CASSQDGRGNTDTQYF.

The rearrangement joins TRBV7-9 to TRBJ2-7, with 10 bases that match TRBD1. The CDR3 is 17 residues long. Looked up from germline, CDR1 is SEHNR and CDR2 is FQNEAQ (reference sequence). V dropped 5 bases and J dropped 2; count of bases not matched to a gene: 12. DNA for the CDR3: TGTGCCAGCAGCCCCATCCACCGGGACAGGGGCACCTACGAGCAGTACTTC. It is translated as CASSPIHRDRGTYEQYF.

The chain carries TRBV5-7 and TRBJ1-5; D might be TRBD1 (5 bases). TRBV5-7 is assigned to the ORF class and has an uncertain function. V shed 1 base and J shed 3 bases, with 8 bases lying between them. The CDR3 is made up of 14 amino acids. The CDR3 DNA is TGTGCCAGCAGCTTGAAGGGGTCCAATCAGCCCCAGCATTTT. Amino acid sequence: CASSLKGSNQPQHF.

J is TRBJ1-3 and V is TRBV5-1; D may be TRBD1 (5 bases). The V end was cut by 4 bases, the J end by 0 bases, with 11 bases between. The CDR3 consists of 15 residues. CDR1 is SGHRS, CDR2 YFSETQ, per germline. CDR3 region: CASSPEGSSGNTIYF. In DNA form, the CDR3 reads TGCGCCAGCAGCCCGGAGGGGAGCTCTGGAAACACCATATATTTT.